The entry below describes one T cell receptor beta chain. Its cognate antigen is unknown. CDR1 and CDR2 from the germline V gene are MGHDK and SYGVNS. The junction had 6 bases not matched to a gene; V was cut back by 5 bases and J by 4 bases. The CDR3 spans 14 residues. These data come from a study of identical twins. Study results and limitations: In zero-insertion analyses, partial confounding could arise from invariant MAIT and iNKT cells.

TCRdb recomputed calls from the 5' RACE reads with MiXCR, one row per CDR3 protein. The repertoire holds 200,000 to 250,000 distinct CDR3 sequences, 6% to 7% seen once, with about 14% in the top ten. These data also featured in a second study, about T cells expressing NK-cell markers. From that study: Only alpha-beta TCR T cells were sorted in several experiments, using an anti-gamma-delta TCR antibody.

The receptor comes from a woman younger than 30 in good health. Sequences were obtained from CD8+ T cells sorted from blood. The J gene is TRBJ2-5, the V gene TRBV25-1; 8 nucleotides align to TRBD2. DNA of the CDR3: TGTGCCAGCAGTAGGGGTCGGGGGGGAGAGACCCAGTACTTC. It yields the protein CASSRGRGGETQYF.